This passage covers 9 T cell receptor beta chains from one sample sequenced in a study of OX40 agonist ivuxolimab in advanced cancers. The repertoire was sequenced with immunoSEQ multiplex PCR; TCRdb's copy has only in-frame clones and lacks some. The table lists roughly 48,000 clones, around 83% of them singletons. The sequenced sample was CD4+ or CD8+ T cells sorted from blood, obtained in a trial of the OX40 agonist ivuxolimab. The receptor set was obtained from an adult with an advanced solid tumor such as melanoma, head and neck, liver or kidney cancer.

The chain uses TRBV19 and TRBJ1-1; D is uncertain. The germline V and J ends were trimmed by 6 bases and 5 bases, with 13 bases remaining between them. There are 13 residues in the CDR3. Germline V gene lookup returns CDR1 LNHDA and CDR2 SQIVND (reference sequence). CDR3 region: CASRGTLGTEAFF. The CDR3 nucleotides are TGTGCCAGTAGAGGAACCCTGGGGACTGAAGCTTTCTTT. Complete variable domain (other parts from reference TRBV19 and TRBJ1-1): DGGITQSPKYLFRKEGQNVTLSCEQNLNHDAMYWYRQDPGQGLRLIYYSQIVNDFQKGDIAEGYSVSREKKESFPLTVTSAQKNPTAFYLCASRGTLGTEAFFGQGTRLTVV.

The V call is TRBV11-2, the J call TRBJ2-7; D is perhaps TRBD1 (5 bases). Trimming took 0 bases from V and 2 from J, leaving 8 bases between them. Germline CDR1 and CDR2: SGHAT and FQNNGV. The CDR3 loop spans 14 amino acids. The DNA for the CDR3 is TGTGCCAGCAGCTTAGACAGGGATGCCTACGAGCAGTACTTC. Translated, it gives CASSLDRDAYEQYF.

The chain joins TRBV6-5 to TRBJ1-2, with D tentatively TRBD1 (5 bases). The germline V and J ends were trimmed by 8 bases and 8 bases, with 18 bases remaining between them. This CDR3 contains 13 residues. Germline V gene data show CDR1 as MNHEY and CDR2 as SVGAGI. The CDR3 DNA is TGTGCCAGCGCCCGTGGGACGGTGGAGGGCTACACCTTC. It yields the protein CASARGTVEGYTF.

The count of this clone is one. The gene calls are TRBV29-1 and TRBJ2-7, with 9 bases matching TRBD1. Losses at the gene ends were 1 base for V and 5 bases for J; bases not matched to a gene: 6. There are 14 residues in the CDR3. Germline values: CDR1 SQVTM, CDR2 ANQGSEA. The CDR3 DNA reads TGCAGCGTTGAAGCGGGACAGGGAGGAAACGAGCAGTACTTC. Residues: CSVEAGQGGNEQYF.

This sequence joins TRBV10-2 and TRBJ2-5, with unresolved D. This CDR3 has 12 amino acids. V lost 4 bases, J lost 3 bases, and 6 bases lay in between. The germline CDR1 and CDR2 sequences are WSHSY and SAAADI. The chain's CDR3 is CASSGSEETQYF. CDR3 coding DNA: TGCGCCAGCAGTGGTTCAGAAGAGACCCAGTACTTC.

The CDR3 sequence is CSVYMMNTEAFF. In DNA form, the CDR3 reads TGCAGCGTTTACATGATGAACACTGAAGCTTTCTTT. J is TRBJ1-1 and V is TRBV29-1; unclear D gene. Germline lookup yields CDR1 SQVTM and CDR2 ANQGSEA. This CDR3 is built from 12 residues. V was trimmed by 5 bases and J by 0 bases, leaving 7 bases between them.

CDR3: CASSENRSGIRQFF. Written as DNA, the CDR3 is TGTGCCAGCAGTGAAAACCGTAGCGGGATCCGGCAGTTCTTC. V is TRBV6-1 and J is TRBJ2-1; 8 nucleotides line up with TRBD2. J gave up 12 bases and V 2 bases, and 9 bases lay outside the gene matches. Per germline, CDR1 MNHNS and CDR2 SASEGT. The CDR3 totals 14 residues.

The chain has TRBV5-6 and TRBJ2-5; no clear D gene. The V and J ends lost 4 bases and 0 bases respectively, with 7 bases between them. The CDR3 length is 13 residues. Germline V lookup: CDR1 SGHDT, CDR2 YYEEEE. The CDR3 coding sequence is TGTGCCAGCAGCACCCAGAACCAAGAGACCCAGTACTTC. Translated: CASSTQNQETQYF.

The genes are TRBV5-4 and TRBJ2-3, with D maybe TRBD2 (6 bases). Per the germline V gene, CDR1 is SGHNT and CDR2 is YYREEE (reference sequence). The CDR3 contains 17 residues. The germline V and J ends were trimmed by 4 bases and 4 bases, with 22 bases remaining between them. The CDR3 reads CASSARGRYGPADTQYF. The DNA for the CDR3 is TGTGCCAGCAGCGCCCGGGGGAGGTACGGGCCGGCAGATACGCAGTATTTT.